A single sample is the source of the 28 T cell receptor beta chains below, sequenced in a study of blood T cells in healthy people across ages. It was with a sample-barcoded 5' primer and a J-beta primer mix that a second PCR of about 6 to 12 cycles was run. From the 5' RACE reads, TCRdb called clonotypes with MiXCR, one entry per CDR3 protein. Of 1.5 million to 2 million distinct CDR3 sequences in the sample, approximately 32% were seen once. Sequenced material: blood. Receptors were obtained from a woman between 25 and 40 years old in good health.

V is TRBV7-2 and J is TRBJ1-1, with D hard to call. CDR1 is SGHTA and CDR2 is FQGNSA in the germline V gene. V dropped 7 bases and J dropped 4 bases, with 16 bases sitting between them. The CDR3 contains 14 residues. The CDR3 reads CASIPGSASTEAFF. The CDR3 DNA follows: TGTGCCAGCATTCCCGGGTCCGCTAGCACTGAAGCTTTCTTT.

This clonotype was recorded many times. This rearrangement joins TRBV12-3 or TRBV12-4 to TRBJ1-5; D unclear. The CDR3 extends over 12 amino acids. CDR3 nucleotides: TGTGCGGCAGGACTTAGCAATCAGCCCCAGCATTTT. Its protein is CAAGLSNQPQHF.

V usage is TRBV20-1 and J usage is TRBJ2-2; maybe TRBD1 (5 bases). The germline gives CDR1 DFQATT, CDR2 SNEGSKA (reference sequence). V lost 5 bases, J lost 0 bases, and 13 bases lay in between. The CDR3 has 15 residues. This CDR3 reads CSAPAGISNTGELFF. CDR3 sequence (DNA): TGCAGTGCTCCCGCAGGGATCTCGAACACCGGGGAGCTGTTTTTT.

This clonotype was observed a handful of times. V and J are TRBV6-4 and TRBJ2-7; D is unresolved. The V and J ends lost 7 bases and 2 bases respectively, with 18 bases between them. CDR1 MRHNA and CDR2 SNTAGT come from the germline V gene. CDR3 size: 15 residues. CDR3 loop: CASTRLALSAYEQYF. The CDR3, as DNA: TGTGCCAGCACCCGATTGGCACTCTCCGCCTACGAGCAGTACTTC.

The chain couples TRBV19 to TRBJ2-1; 7 nucleotides line up with TRBD2. In germline, CDR1 is LNHDA, CDR2 SQIVND (reference sequence). J was trimmed by 9 bases and V by 3 bases; bases with no gene match: 11. The CDR3 runs to 15 residues. CDR3 protein: CASSMGLAARGEQFF. The CDR3 coding sequence is TGTGCCAGTAGTATGGGCCTAGCGGCCCGGGGTGAGCAGTTCTTC. The variable domain in full, with the rest retrieved from reference TRBV19 and TRBJ2-1, is DGGITQSPKYLFRKEGQNVTLSCEQNLNHDAMYWYRQDPGQGLRLIYYSQIVNDFQKGDIAEGYSVSREKKESFPLTVTSAQKNPTAFYLCASSMGLAARGEQFFGPGTRLTVL.

This rearrangement joins TRBV2 to TRBJ1-5, with TRBD1 as a possible D gene (6 bases). Germline V lookup: CDR1 SNHLY, CDR2 FYNNEI. The germline V and J ends were trimmed by 6 bases and 3 bases, with 9 bases remaining between them. The CDR3 runs 13 residues. The CDR3 DNA is TGTGCCAGCAGGAGGGGGGCCAATCAGCCCCAGCATTTT. Its translation: CASRRGANQPQHF.

Written as DNA, the CDR3 is TGCAGCGTTGATCGGACCGGGGAGCTGTTTTTT. Its protein product is CSVDRTGELFF. This sequence joins TRBV29-1 and TRBJ2-2; no clear D. Germline V gene data show CDR1 as SQVTM and CDR2 as ANQGSEA. Trimming removed 3 bases at V and 5 bases at J, with 4 bases between. The CDR3 has 11 amino acids.

V and J are TRBV6-5 and TRBJ2-1; perhaps TRBD1 as D (5 bases). The CDR3 contains 15 residues. Germline lookup yields CDR1 MNHEY and CDR2 SVGAGI. V lost 6 bases and J lost 6, with 18 bases in between. The CDR3 nucleotides are TGTGCCAGCAGCCCCTGGGCAGGGTTACGCAATGAGCAGTTCTTC. Translating it yields CASSPWAGLRNEQFF.

This clonotype has a handful of counts. The genes are TRBV6-1 and TRBJ1-1; D not resolved. The germline CDR1 and CDR2 sequences are MNHNS and SASEGT. The V end was cut by 0 bases, the J end by 1 base, with 9 bases between. This CDR3 contains 15 residues. The CDR3 DNA sequence: TGTGCCAGCAGTGAAGCTCTGGGCCAGAACACTGAAGCTTTCTTT. Translation gives CASSEALGQNTEAFF.

V usage is TRBV11-2 and J usage is TRBJ1-2; D is unresolved. This CDR3 is 16 amino acids long. The V end lost 1 base, the J end lost 7 bases, and 19 bases lay between the germline ends. The germline CDR1 and CDR2 sequences are SGHAT and FQNNGV. CDR3 loop: CASSLVARKGPGGYTF. DNA for the CDR3: TGTGCCAGCAGCTTAGTGGCAAGAAAAGGGCCGGGTGGCTACACCTTC.

This clonotype came up once. One junction end does not reproduce the germline sequence, and a read error may be involved. The genes are TRBV12-3 or TRBV12-4 and TRBJ2-1; D possibly corresponds to TRBD2 (5 bases). The CDR3 extends over 17 amino acids. The CDR3 DNA is TGTGCCAGCAGTTTCGTAGGGATGGGAGTAACCTACAATGAGCGGTTCTTC. This sequence encodes CASSFVGMGVTYNERFF.

The rearrangement joins TRBV5-8 to TRBJ2-1, with 7 bases identical to TRBD1. The germline CDR1 and CDR2 sequences are SGHTS and YDEGEE. The CDR3 covers 15 residues. Losses at the gene ends were 4 bases for V and 1 base for J; bases not matched to a gene: 5. CDR3 in amino acids: CASSTGDRSYNEQFF. The CDR3 DNA sequence: TGTGCCAGCAGCACCGGGGACAGATCCTACAATGAGCAGTTCTTC.

The chain couples TRBV2 to TRBJ2-6; 8 nucleotides agree with TRBD1. The CDR3 spans 15 residues. Trimming removed 6 bases from V and 3 bases from J; junction bases left unmatched: 4. From germline, CDR1 is SNHLY and CDR2 FYNNEI. The CDR3 region has the DNA TGTGCCAGCAGGGGACAGGAAGGTGGGGCCAACGTCCTGACTTTC. Translated, it gives CASRGQEGGANVLTF.

The sample holds a few counts of this clonotype. V usage is TRBV29-1 and J usage is TRBJ1-4, with D uncertain. Germline CDR1 and CDR2: SQVTM and ANQGSEA. The CDR3 sequence is 11 residues long. Deletions cut 7 bases from V and 7 bases from J, with 10 bases between. DNA for the CDR3: TGCAGCGCCCTCGGGAGTGAAAAACTGTTTTTT. Encoded protein: CSALGSEKLFF.

This clonotype was picked up a small number of times. The V call is TRBV5-1, the J call TRBJ2-3; D tentatively fits TRBD1 or TRBD2 (5 bases each). Germline CDR1 is SGHRS and CDR2 is YFSETQ. The CDR3 runs to 17 residues. V was cut by 0 bases and J by 3 bases, with 17 bases left in between. CDR3 region: CASSLAGLIRVTDTQYF. CDR3 in DNA: TGCGCCAGCAGCTTGGCAGGACTGATCAGGGTAACAGATACGCAGTATTTT. The whole variable domain, filled in from reference TRBV5-1 and TRBJ2-3, reads KAGVTQTPRYLIKTRGQQVTLSCSPISGHRSVSWYQQTPGQGLQFLFEYFSETQRNKGNFPGRFSGRQFSNSRSEMNVSTLELGDSALYLCASSLAGLIRVTDTQYFGPGTRLTVL.

The gene calls are TRBV27 and TRBJ1-5; D might be TRBD1 (5 bases). Germline assignment: CDR1 MNHEY and CDR2 SMNVEV (reference sequence). The CDR3 sequence is 15 residues long. Deletions cut 8 bases from V and 4 bases from J, with 18 bases between. In DNA form, the CDR3 reads TGTGCCAGCCGATATGGGGGTAAAGGTAATCAGCCCCAGCATTTT. Residues: CASRYGGKGNQPQHF.

With respect to this clonotype: An end of the junction differs from the germline gene, which may be a read error. This chain links TRBV4-2 with TRBJ1-5; 7 bases fit TRBD1. Germline CDR1 is LGHNA and CDR2 is YNFKEQ. The CDR3 runs to 16 residues. CDR3 protein: CASSQGGQAGHHPQHF. The DNA of the CDR3 is TGTGCCAGCAGCCAGGGCGGACAGGCCGGGCATCACCCCCAGCATTTT.

The chain couples TRBV3-1 to TRBJ2-7; D is unclear. The CDR3 covers 13 residues. Germline values: CDR1 LGHDT, CDR2 YNNKEL (reference sequence). V was cut by 5 bases and J by 3 bases, with 11 bases left in between. The CDR3 is CASSERAYYEQYF. The DNA for the CDR3 is TGTGCCAGCAGCGAAAGGGCGTACTACGAGCAGTACTTC.

This clonotype was counted a few times. The chain couples TRBV2 to TRBJ2-3; 9 bases are a match to TRBD1. Germline values: CDR1 SNHLY, CDR2 FYNNEI. The J segment lost 0 bases and the V segment lost 4 bases, leaving 2 bases of the junction unmatched. The CDR3 has 15 amino acids. The CDR3 reads CASSVTGGSTDTQYF. The CDR3 DNA sequence: TGTGCCAGCAGTGTGACAGGGGGAAGCACAGATACGCAGTATTTT.

This clonotype came up a few times. The V gene is TRBV11-2, the J gene TRBJ2-3, with D perhaps matching TRBD1 or TRBD2 (5 bases each). The CDR3 extends over 15 amino acids. Per the germline V gene, CDR1 is SGHAT and CDR2 is FQNNGV. The V gene lost 5 bases and the J gene lost 4 bases, with 16 bases spanning the gap. CDR3 sequence (DNA): TGTGCCAGCAGCCGAGGGGCGCAGGCCGCAGATACGCAGTATTTT. Its protein is CASSRGAQAADTQYF.

This clonotype was observed a handful of times. Its ends do not fully match the called genes, so a read error is possible. Written as DNA, the CDR3 is TGTGCCAGCAGCTCCGGGACTAGCGGGACCCCGGAGCGGTTCTTC. Amino acid sequence: CASSSGTSGTPERFF. The chain has TRBV7-8 and TRBJ2-1; 13 bases fit TRBD2. CDR3 length: 15 amino acids. The germline gives CDR1 SGHVS, CDR2 FQNEAQ.

The chain uses TRBV6-1 and TRBJ2-7; D is possibly TRBD1 (6 bases). The CDR3 spans 14 residues. V lost 3 bases to trimming and J lost 3 bases, with 12 bases between them. CDR1 MNHNS and CDR2 SASEGT come from the germline V gene. The CDR3 nucleotides are TGTGCCAGCAGTGAGCAGGGGCCCAACTACGAGCAGTACTTC. Residues: CASSEQGPNYEQYF.

The chain uses TRBV5-1 and TRBJ2-5; a weak D match, TRBD2 (6 bases). The CDR3 length is 14 residues. Germline loops: CDR1 SGHRS, CDR2 YFSETQ. V lost 7 bases to trimming and J lost 2 bases, with 15 bases between them. The CDR3 reads CASGLGTVQETQYF. CDR3 bases: TGCGCCAGCGGCCTCGGGACTGTACAAGAGACCCAGTACTTC.

The chain is built from TRBV29-1 and TRBJ2-5; the D gene is possibly TRBD1 (6 bases). The J call may be wrong; the DNA end is better matched by TRBJ2-7. The CDR3 runs 12 residues. The V gene's germline CDR1 is SQVTM and CDR2 ANQGSEA. This CDR3 is CSVGATQGEQYF. The CDR3, as DNA: TGCAGCGTTGGGGCGACACAGGGCGAGCAGTACTTC.

This clonotype showed up just a few times. The V and J genes are TRBV12-3 or TRBV12-4 and TRBJ2-2, with D perhaps given as TRBD1 or TRBD2 (6 bases each). The CDR3 spans 15 residues. V was shortened by 1 base and J by 4 bases, with 10 bases between the two germline ends. CDR3: CASSLVGGSTGELFF. As DNA, the CDR3 is TGTGCCAGCAGTTTAGTGGGGGGCTCCACCGGGGAGCTGTTTTTT.

This clonotype appeared many times. The chain recombines TRBV20-1 with TRBJ2-3; TRBD2 agrees at 7 bases. Germline-derived CDR1 and CDR2 are DFQATT and SNEGSKA (reference sequence). Trimming at V came to 7 bases and at J to 5 bases, leaving 9 bases not matched to a gene. The CDR3 runs 13 residues. The CDR3 is CSVGRTGGDTQYF. CDR3 coding DNA: TGCAGTGTGGGGCGAACGGGGGGAGATACGCAGTATTTT.

This clonotype has a handful of counts. The V and J genes are TRBV7-9 and TRBJ2-3; 8 bases agree with TRBD2. This CDR3 contains 16 residues. The germline gives CDR1 SEHNR, CDR2 FQNEAQ (reference sequence). V lost 1 base, J lost 0 bases, and 3 bases stayed unmatched. The CDR3 protein is CASSLDAGGSTDTQYF. DNA for the CDR3: TGTGCCAGCAGCTTAGATGCGGGGGGCAGCACAGATACGCAGTATTTT. The full variable domain, in which reference TRBV7-9 and TRBJ2-3 provide the parts outside the CDR3, is DTGVSQNPRHKITKRGQNVTFRCDPISEHNRLYWYRQTLGQGPEFLTYFQNEAQLEKSRLLSDRFSAERPKGSFSTLEIQRTEQGDSAMYLCASSLDAGGSTDTQYFGPGTRLTVL.

The chain couples TRBV6-2 or TRBV6-3 to TRBJ2-5; the D gene is possibly TRBD2 (5 bases). Trimming took off 0 bases at V and 3 bases at J, with 17 bases between the two ends. From germline, CDR1 is MNHEY and CDR2 SVGEGT. The CDR3 runs 17 residues. CDR3 loop: CASSYSAGLATKETQYF. CDR3 DNA: TGTGCCAGCAGTTACTCGGCAGGTCTAGCCACCAAAGAGACCCAGTACTTC.